Sequencing of this TCR beta chain was carried out in a study of blood T cell repertoires in COVID-19. Study summary: COVID-19 samples, acute and convalescent, were from the United States, Italy and Spain. Sample material is recorded as cDNA or gDNA derived from T cells, B-cell-depleted T cells, or PBMCs.

The V gene's germline CDR1 is LGHNA and CDR2 YSLEER. The CDR3 is 15 amino acids. V was cut by 1 base and J by 7 bases, with 16 bases left in between. As processed by the authors: Researchers report that nucleated cell counts were estimated from reference gene primer amplification. Repertoires were generated with immunoSEQ multiplex PCR, while TCRdb's copy carries only in-frame clones and drops some. The V and J calls and the clone size are those of that table, but D and trimming were determined from the DNA. The sample records about 53,000 clones, 86% being singletons. The receptor was isolated from a man aged 80 or over with acute or convalescent COVID-19. The V call is TRBV4-3, the J call TRBJ1-2; tentative D call: TRBD1 (5 bases). Input material: peripheral blood. This CDR3 reads CASSQGGGYRGGYTF. In DNA, the CDR3 is TGCGCCAGCAGCCAAGGAGGAGGGTATAGGGGTGGCTACACCTTC.